The 8 T cell receptor beta chains presented below share a single source sample, sequenced in a study of tissue T cells after allogeneic stem cell transplantation. Method: immunoSEQ multiplex PCR; TCRdb's copy keeps in-frame clones and lacks some. The sample has approximately 47,000 clones, over 65% seen once. The sequenced material came from sorted cells pooled from one or two spleens. These receptors originate from a pool of C57BL/6 mice in good health.

Concerning this clone: The genes and germline here are from mouse. The read halts 1 residue ahead of the CDR3 end, with the missing end drawn from the germline J gene. The chain links TRBV24 to TRBJ1-3; D is undetermined. Germline assignment: CDR1 KGHTA and CDR2 FRNEEI. This CDR3 has 12 residues. V was pared by 2 bases and J by 4 bases, with 3 bases between. CDR3 loop: CASSLGGNTLYF. Incomplete CDR3 DNA: TGTGCCAGCAGTCTGGGGGGAAATACGCTCTAT.

Notes on this clone: Here the gene names and germline are mouse. The chain's CDR3 is CTCSAPRGRIAEQFF. CDR3 bases read: TGCACCTGCAGCGCCCCCAGGGGGCGGATTGCTGAGCAGTTC. This chain uses TRBV1 with TRBJ2-1; 8 positions agree with TRBD1. The sequenced fragment ends 1 residue before the CDR3 boundary, so the rest is inferred from the germline J gene. CDR3 length: 15 amino acids. The trim removed 6 bases at V and 6 bases at J, leaving 10 bases unmatched. Per germline, CDR1 NSQYPW and CDR2 LRSPGD (reference sequence).

This clone was picked up one time. Gene names are mouse gene names. The observed sequence ends 1 residue before the CDR3 terminus, with the missing tail filled in from the germline J gene. The V call is TRBV13-3, the J call TRBJ1-3; tentatively, D is TRBD1 (5 bases). The CDR3 is 12 residues long. The germline CDR1 and CDR2 sequences are NNHDY and SYVADS. The V gene lost 4 bases and the J gene lost 11 bases, with 13 bases spanning the gap. CDR3 residues: CASSLREGSLYF. The part of the CDR3 DNA that was read is TGTGCCAGCAGTCTCAGGGAAGGTTCGCTCTAT. The variable domain in full, with the rest retrieved from reference TRBV13-3 and TRBJ1-3, is EAAVTQSPRSKVAVTGGKVTLSCHQTNNHDYMYWYRQDTGHGLRLIHYSYVADSTEKGDIPDGYKASRPSQENFSLILELASLSQTAVYFCASSLREGSLYFGEGSRLIVV.

Details on this clone: Gene names denote mouse genes. The read ends 1 residue shy of where the CDR3 ends; the end is completed using the germline J gene. The rearrangement uses TRBV3 and TRBJ1-2; 7 positions match TRBD1. There are 13 residues in the CDR3. The germline V gene has CDR1 SNHLY and CDR2 FYNGKV (reference sequence). V was pared by 5 bases and J by 6 bases, with 6 bases of the junction left unmatched. CDR3 bases read: TGTGCCAGCAGCCTAAGACAGGGCACCGACTACACC. It encodes CASSLRQGTDYT. The full CDR3 sequence reads CASSLRQGTDYTF.

This clone was found once. Gene names denote mouse genes. The read ends 1 residue before the CDR3 terminus; that terminus is restored from the germline J gene. The chain carries TRBV13-3 and TRBJ2-4; TRBD1 aligns across 8 bases. V shed 2 bases, J shed 7 bases, and the junction held 6 bases outside the gene matches. Germline V gives CDR1 NNHDY, CDR2 SYVADS. The CDR3 sequence is 14 residues long. CDR3 bases read: TGTGCCAGCAGTGACAGGGGGCGCGAGGACACCTTGTAC. Translating it yields CASSDRGREDTLY. The whole CDR3 protein is CASSDRGREDTLYF. The full variable domain, in which reference TRBV13-3 and TRBJ2-4 provide the parts outside the CDR3, is EAAVTQSPRSKVAVTGGKVTLSCHQTNNHDYMYWYRQDTGHGLRLIHYSYVADSTEKGDIPDGYKASRPSQENFSLILELASLSQTAVYFCASSDRGREDTLYFGAGTRLSVL.

On this clone itself: The genes are named according to mouse. The read ends 1 residue early relative to the CDR3; the germline J gene fills the gap. This chain links TRBV4 with TRBJ2-4; TRBD2 agrees at 11 bases. This CDR3 comprises 15 residues. Per germline, CDR1 LGHDT and CDR2 YNNKQL (reference sequence). The V and J ends lost 5 bases and 3 bases, in that order; junction bases with no gene match: 4. The CDR3 DNA, read in part, is TGTGCCAGCAGCCCCCGACTGGGGGGGCAAAACACCTTGTAC. Translating it yields CASSPRLGGQNTLY. The CDR3 reads in full as CASSPRLGGQNTLYF.

About this clone itself: The gene names here belong to mouse. Read sequence stops 1 residue before the CDR3 end, and the germline J gene provides the missing end. The chain combines TRBV3 with TRBJ1-3; 7 nucleotides line up with TRBD1. The CDR3 covers 15 residues. Germline V gene data show CDR1 as SNHLY and CDR2 as FYNGKV (reference sequence). J lost 0 bases, V lost 5 bases, and 4 bases had no gene match. The CDR3 DNA, read in part, is TGTGCCAGCAGCCGGGACAGAACTTCTGGAAATACGCTCTAT. Amino acids: CASSRDRTSGNTLY. The full-length CDR3 reads as CASSRDRTSGNTLYF.

This clone turned up a few times. Mouse germline and gene names are used. CDR3 protein: CASSEGKEEQYF. Partial CDR3 DNA: TGTGCCAGCAGTGAAGGGAAGGAGGAACAGTAC. The genes are TRBV13-3 and TRBJ2-7; no clear D. The read ends 1 residue shy of where the CDR3 ends; the end is completed using the germline J gene. The germline V gene encodes CDR1 NNHDY and CDR2 SYVADS. CDR3 length: 12 residues. With 2 bases removed from V and 7 bases from J, the gap between germline ends came to 10 bases.